This entry lists 24 T cell receptor beta chains sequenced from one sample in a study of cytomegalovirus exposure and HLA in healthy donors. Primers for the PCR totalled 60 Vbeta and 13 Jbeta. Produced via immunoSEQ multiplex PCR; TCRdb's table is partial and in-frame only. Of approximately 110,000 clones in the sample, 65% to 80% were seen once. Sequences were obtained from PBMCs. The source is a woman between 35 and 50 years old in good health and CMV-seronegative.

This clone was counted only a few times. The V call is TRBV10-3, the J call TRBJ1-5; TRBD1 is a possible D gene (5 bases). CDR1 and CDR2 from the germline V gene are ENHRY and SYGVKD. The CDR3 sequence is 14 residues long. Trimming cost V 3 bases and J 4 bases, with 10 bases left between them. The CDR3 is CAISDFGGNQPQHF. CDR3 nucleotides: TGTGCCATCAGTGATTTTGGGGGGAATCAGCCCCAGCATTTT.

This clone was detected once. The V and J genes are TRBV6-5 and TRBJ1-1; D gene unclear. V was shortened by 2 bases and J by 2 bases, with 12 bases between the two germline ends. The CDR3 has 15 residues. CDR1 and CDR2 (germline): MNHEY, SVGAGI. The CDR3 here is CASSYRQALNTEAFF. CDR3 nucleotides: TGTGCCAGCAGTTACCGGCAGGCCCTCAACACTGAAGCTTTCTTT.

This clone was found once. In DNA form, the CDR3 reads TGTGCCTGGGGGCAAAATGGGGATTCACCCCTCCACTTT. Encoded protein: CAWGQNGDSPLHF. V is TRBV7-9 and J is TRBJ1-6; TRBD1 might be the D (6 bases). The CDR3 has 13 residues. Germline CDR1 reads SEHNR; CDR2 reads FQNEAQ (reference sequence). The V end lost 11 bases, the J end lost 8 bases, and 16 bases lay between the germline ends.

The chain recombines TRBV19 with TRBJ1-2; 8 bases fit TRBD1. This CDR3 contains 14 residues. CDR1 is LNHDA and CDR2 is SQIVND in the germline V gene (reference sequence). Trimming took 7 bases from V and 0 from J; bases not matched to a gene: 4. CDR3 loop: CASTSTGANYGYTF. The CDR3 DNA reads TGTGCCAGTACCTCGACAGGGGCTAACTATGGCTACACCTTC.

The V and J genes are TRBV9 and TRBJ2-3; 8 bases line up with TRBD2. The CDR3 is 14 amino acids. Germline V gene sequence: CDR1 SGDLS, CDR2 YYNGEE. V was clipped by 2 bases and J by 2 bases; unmatched bases: 1. The CDR3 sequence: CASSVSGVTDTQYF. CDR3 nucleotide sequence: TGTGCCAGCAGCGTTAGCGGGGTCACAGATACGCAGTATTTT.

This sequence joins TRBV2 and TRBJ2-7; 7 bases match TRBD2. The J call may be wrong; the DNA end is better matched by TRBJ2-1. Germline CDR1 SNHLY, CDR2 FYNNEI. The CDR3 runs 15 residues. The CDR3 loop is CASSAGRVLPSEQFF. The CDR3 DNA sequence: TGTGCCAGCAGTGCTGGGAGGGTCCTCCCTAGCGAGCAGTTCTTC.

The chain has TRBV19 and TRBJ1-6; the match to TRBD1 covers 9 bases. The CDR3 covers 13 residues. Looked up from germline, CDR1 is LNHDA and CDR2 is SQIVND (reference sequence). The V segment lost 10 bases and the J segment 8 bases; nucleotides outside the gene matches: 6. The CDR3 sequence is CATRGQGDSPLHF. CDR3 bases: TGTGCCACTAGGGGACAGGGAGATTCACCCCTCCACTTT.

The CDR3 here is CASSPEVDRELHEQFF. The CDR3 bases are TGTGCCAGCAGCCCAGAGGTGGACAGGGAACTACATGAGCAGTTCTTC. The chain employs TRBV11-2 and TRBJ2-1; 8 nucleotides align to TRBD1. V was pared by 5 bases and J by 8 bases, with 14 bases of the junction left unmatched. CDR1 and CDR2 (germline): SGHAT, FQNNGV. CDR3 length: 16 residues.

The gene calls are TRBV5-5 and TRBJ1-4, with D perhaps matching TRBD1 (6 bases). Germline values: CDR1 SGHKS, CDR2 YYEKEE (reference sequence). With 4 bases removed from V and 0 bases from J, the gap between germline ends came to 10 bases. The CDR3 sequence is 15 residues long. The CDR3 spells CASSAQGATNEKLFF. CDR3 sequence (DNA): TGTGCCAGCAGCGCACAGGGCGCAACTAATGAAAAACTGTTTTTT.

This clone was seen only a few times. V is TRBV28 and J is TRBJ1-1; 8 nucleotides line up with TRBD1. The V gene's germline CDR1 is MDHEN and CDR2 SYDVKM. CDR3 length equals 16 residues. Losses at the gene ends were 5 bases for V and 1 base for J; bases not matched to a gene: 9. The CDR3 spells CASSPGTGLSNTEAFF. CDR3 DNA: TGTGCCAGCAGTCCCGGGACAGGACTTTCGAACACTGAAGCTTTCTTT.

The rearrangement links TRBV12-2 to TRBJ1-5; the table's D gene call, TRBD1, was not cross checked with the DNA. TRBV12-2 is an annotated pseudogene. The CDR3 covers 20 residues. Written as DNA, the CDR3 is TGTGCAAGTCGCTTATCCCCCATACGGGACAGGGTTTGCCCCAATCAGCCCCAGCATTTT. Amino acid sequence: CASRLSPIRDRVCPNQPQHF.

The J gene is TRBJ2-7, the V gene TRBV10-3, with 10 bases identical to TRBD1. This CDR3 has 16 residues. Germline CDR1 and CDR2: ENHRY and SYGVKD. V trimming: 6 bases; J trimming: 5 bases; junction bases outside the gene matches: 13. The CDR3 here is CAIRVNWDRGGNEQYF. The DNA for the CDR3 is TGTGCCATCAGAGTCAACTGGGACAGGGGTGGAAACGAGCAGTACTTC.

The chain combines TRBV27 with TRBJ2-7; possibly TRBD1 for D (7 bases). Trimming left V 6 bases short and J 6 bases short, with 18 bases between. CDR1 MNHEY and CDR2 SMNVEV come from the germline V gene (reference sequence). The CDR3 loop spans 14 amino acids. For the CDR3, the DNA is TGTGCCAGCAGGACCACAGGGGAGGTCGCCGAGCAGTACTTC. This translates into CASRTTGEVAEQYF.

This clone was recorded once. The V call is TRBV25-1, the J call TRBJ1-1; D perhaps matches TRBD1 (5 bases). The CDR3 is 14 amino acids. Trimming pared 6 bases from V and 4 bases from J, leaving 15 bases between. Germline V lookup: CDR1 MGHDK, CDR2 SYGVNS. Here the CDR3 reads CASSRGPGGTEAFF. The CDR3 nucleotides are TGTGCCAGCAGCCGAGGGCCGGGGGGCACTGAAGCTTTCTTT.

V gene TRBV7-9 combines with J gene TRBJ1-3, with a tentative D call TRBD1 (5 bases). The CDR3 runs to 15 residues. Germline V CDR1 and CDR2: SEHNR, FQNEAQ (reference sequence). V lost 6 bases and J 1 base, leaving 13 bases between the germline ends. This CDR3 is CASREGSGSGNTIYF. The CDR3 nucleotides read TGTGCCAGCAGGGAGGGGTCAGGATCTGGAAACACCATATATTTT.

The chain joins TRBV6-5 to TRBJ2-6; D not certain. Per the germline V gene, CDR1 is MNHEY and CDR2 is SVGAGI. V was clipped by 4 bases and J by 0 bases, with 10 bases between them. There are 16 residues in the CDR3. CDR3 DNA sequence: TGTGCCAGCAGTTTTTCCGTACTCTCTGGGGCCAACGTCCTGACTTTC. It encodes CASSFSVLSGANVLTF.

This clone has only one observation. The chain combines TRBV10-3 with TRBJ2-5; weak D call: TRBD2 (5 bases). Trimming removed 6 bases from V and 3 bases from J, with 11 bases in between. The CDR3 has 13 amino acids. Germline V gives CDR1 ENHRY, CDR2 SYGVKD. The CDR3 protein is CAISAGGEETQYF. CDR3 nucleotide sequence: TGTGCCATCAGCGCCGGAGGAGAAGAGACCCAGTACTTC.

The chain is built from TRBV5-4 and TRBJ2-5; perhaps TRBD1 as D (5 bases). Germline V lookup: CDR1 SGHNT, CDR2 YYREEE (reference sequence). This CDR3 is built from 13 residues. V gave up 5 bases and J gave up 4 bases, with 12 bases separating them. CDR3 residues: CASRMSRGETQYF. CDR3 DNA: TGTGCCAGCAGGATGAGTAGGGGAGAGACCCAGTACTTC.

Notes on this clone: The junction shows a germline mismatch at one end, possibly a read error. The rearrangement links TRBV7-9 to TRBJ2-7, with 8 bases that match TRBD1. Per germline, CDR1 SEHNR and CDR2 FQNEAQ (reference sequence). This CDR3 region has 16 residues. The CDR3 sequence is CSSSHTGGSSPYEQYF. CDR3 DNA: TGTTCCAGCAGCCATACAGGGGGATCCTCACCCTACGAGCAGTACTTC.

The chain carries TRBV28 and TRBJ2-3; 10 bases map to TRBD2. This CDR3 has 16 amino acids. Germline trimming cut 3 bases from V and 1 base from J; bases unmatched to any gene: 4. Germline CDR1 MDHEN, CDR2 SYDVKM. CDR3 loop: CASSFLAGGGTDTQYF. CDR3 nucleotide sequence: TGTGCCAGCAGTTTCTTAGCGGGAGGAGGCACAGATACGCAGTATTTT.

The chain employs TRBV6-1 and TRBJ1-5; 10 nucleotides align to TRBD1. Trimming cost V 4 bases and J 0 bases; bases outside gene matches: 3. The germline CDR1 and CDR2 sequences are MNHNS and SASEGT. The CDR3 is 16 amino acids. The CDR3 nucleotides read TGTGCCAGCAGTGGACAGGGGGCTTATAGCAATCAGCCCCAGCATTTT. It yields the protein CASSGQGAYSNQPQHF.

The chain links TRBV28 to TRBJ2-7; TRBD2 might be the D (5 bases). The CDR3 has 14 amino acids. Trimming stripped 5 bases from V and 2 bases from J, with 13 bases between. Germline loops: CDR1 MDHEN, CDR2 SYDVKM. DNA for the CDR3: TGTGCCAGCAGTCCTTCGGGGTCCCCCTACGAGCAGTACTTC. The encoded protein is CASSPSGSPYEQYF. The full variable domain, with the rest looked up from reference TRBV28 and TRBJ2-7, is DVKVTQSSRYLVKRTGEKVFLECVQDMDHENMFWYRQDPGLGLRLIYFSYDVKMKEKGDIPEGYSVSREKKERFSLILESASTNQTSMYLCASSPSGSPYEQYFGPGTRLTVT.

The chain uses TRBV7-9 and TRBJ1-1; no clear D. V lost 0 bases and J lost 1, with 9 bases in between. This CDR3 is 15 amino acids long. Germline CDR1 is SEHNR and CDR2 is FQNEAQ (reference sequence). The CDR3 coding sequence is TGTGCCAGCAGCTTAGCTACAGTCCAGAACACTGAAGCTTTCTTT. It codes for CASSLATVQNTEAFF.

This chain connects TRBV28 to TRBJ2-1; 11 bases align to TRBD2. V trimming: 2 bases; J trimming: 7 bases; junction bases outside the gene matches: 7. The CDR3 sequence is 16 residues long. The V gene's germline CDR1 is MDHEN and CDR2 SYDVKM. CDR3 loop: CASSLMTSGTTNEQFF. Here the CDR3 DNA reads TGTGCCAGCAGTTTAATGACTAGCGGGACGACGAATGAGCAGTTCTTC.